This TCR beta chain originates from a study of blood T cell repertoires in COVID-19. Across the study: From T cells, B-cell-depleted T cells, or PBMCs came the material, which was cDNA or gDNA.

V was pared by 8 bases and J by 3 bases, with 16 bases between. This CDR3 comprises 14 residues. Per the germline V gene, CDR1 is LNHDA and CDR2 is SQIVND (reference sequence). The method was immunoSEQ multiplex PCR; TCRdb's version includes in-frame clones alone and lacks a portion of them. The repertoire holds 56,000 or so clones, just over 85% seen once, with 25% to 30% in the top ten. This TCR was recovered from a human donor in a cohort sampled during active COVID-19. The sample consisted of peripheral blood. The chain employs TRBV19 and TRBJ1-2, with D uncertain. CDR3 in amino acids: CASSSSARDYGYTF. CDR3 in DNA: TGTGCCAGTTCATCGTCGGCGCGGGACTATGGCTACACCTTC. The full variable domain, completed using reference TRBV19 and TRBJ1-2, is DGGITQSPKYLFRKEGQNVTLSCEQNLNHDAMYWYRQDPGQGLRLIYYSQIVNDFQKGDIAEGYSVSREKKESFPLTVTSAQKNPTAFYLCASSSSARDYGYTFGSGTRLTVV.